This T cell receptor (beta chain) came from a study of graft-versus-host responses after intestinal transplantation. The protocol was immunoSEQ multiplex PCR, while the TCRdb copy is restricted to in-frame clones and leaves out a portion. This sample has 70,000 to 75,000 clones, with more than 70% found just once. By sample fraction, this clone is medium-sized. The antigen remains unidentified. The V and J ends lost 3 bases and 0 bases respectively, with 15 bases between them. The CDR3 length is 17 residues. Germline V gene data show CDR1 as SGHRS and CDR2 as YFSETQ. This TCR was recovered from a human donor who received an intestinal transplant. The sequencing here drew on unstimulated CD8+ T cells sorted from spleen or lymph node cells, taken before intestinal transplant. This chain links TRBV5-1 with TRBJ1-4; D remains unclear. CDR3 residues: CASSWGESSATNEKLFF. CDR3 bases: TGCGCCAGCAGCTGGGGAGAGAGCAGTGCAACTAATGAAAAACTGTTTTTT.